One sample yielded the 30 T cell receptor beta chains listed below, sequenced in a study of blood T cell repertoires in COVID-19. Clones were read by immunoSEQ multiplex PCR, and TCRdb kept only the in-frame ones, dropping some. The sample has about 190,000 clones, about 90% seen once. Material: peripheral blood. The receptors shown here come from a young man with active or convalescent COVID-19.

The V gene is TRBV5-1, the J gene TRBJ1-1, with 8 bases that match TRBD1. Germline-derived CDR1 and CDR2 are SGHRS and YFSETQ. CDR3 length: 17 residues. The trim removed 3 bases at V and 0 bases at J, leaving 10 bases unmatched. In DNA, the CDR3 is TGCGCCAGCAGCTGGAGAACAGGGGGAGAGGTGAACACTGAAGCTTTCTTT. Its protein product is CASSWRTGGEVNTEAFF.

The CDR3 region is CSVRGAYNEKLFF. Here the CDR3 DNA reads TGCAGCGTTCGGGGGGCCTATAATGAAAAACTGTTTTTT. V usage is TRBV29-1 and J usage is TRBJ1-4; TRBD1 might be the D (6 bases). Germline lookup yields CDR1 SQVTM and CDR2 ANQGSEA. Trimming took off 5 bases at V and 4 bases at J, with 11 bases between the two ends. The CDR3 runs 13 residues.

V and J are TRBV5-4 and TRBJ1-1; 10 bases agree with TRBD1. The CDR3 has 16 residues. The germline CDR1 and CDR2 sequences are SGHNT and YYREEE (reference sequence). V was clipped by 4 bases and J by 0 bases; unmatched bases: 6. The CDR3 bases are TGTGCCAGCAGCGGGGACAGGGGACGCCTGAACACTGAAGCTTTCTTT. Translated, it gives CASSGDRGRLNTEAFF.

This sequence joins TRBV30 and TRBJ2-1; D is perhaps TRBD2 (6 bases). The germline V gene encodes CDR1 GTSNPN and CDR2 SVGIG (reference sequence). CDR3 length: 13 amino acids. Trimming shortened V by 2 bases and J by 7 bases, and 12 bases separated the two germline ends. The CDR3 spells CAWSRGTQNEQFF. DNA of the CDR3: TGTGCCTGGAGTCGAGGGACTCAGAATGAGCAGTTCTTC.

This chain joins TRBV6-5 and TRBJ1-5, with D perhaps TRBD1 (5 bases). The CDR3 is 13 residues long. CDR1 is MNHEY, CDR2 SVGAGI, per germline. The V gene lost 2 bases and the J gene lost 4 bases, with 6 bases spanning the gap. The CDR3 DNA reads as TGTGCCAGCAGTTACAGGGGAAATCAGCCCCAGCATTTT. Translated: CASSYRGNQPQHF.

The chain combines TRBV30 with TRBJ1-1; D may be TRBD1 (5 bases). CDR3 size: 10 residues. Germline loops: CDR1 GTSNPN, CDR2 SVGIG (reference sequence). The CDR3 bases are TGTTGCGGGGGAAGCACTGAAGCTTTCTTT. It specifies CCGGSTEAFF.

This rearrangement joins TRBV15 to TRBJ2-3, with 9 nucleotides matching TRBD1. The germline V gene has CDR1 LNHNV and CDR2 YYDKDF (reference sequence). This CDR3 has 16 residues. V lost 4 bases and J lost 4; bases outside the gene matches: 9. The CDR3 nucleotides are TGTGCCACCAGCAAAACCGGGACAGGGATTCCAGATACGCAGTATTTT. Translated, it gives CATSKTGTGIPDTQYF.

This rearrangement joins TRBV6-5 to TRBJ1-1, with D hard to call. V was shortened by 7 bases and J by 1 base, with 10 bases between the two germline ends. Germline CDR1 and CDR2: MNHEY and SVGAGI. The CDR3 has 13 residues. The CDR3 DNA follows: TGTGCCAGCAATTTATACAGGAACACTGAAGCTTTCTTT. The encoded protein is CASNLYRNTEAFF.

The rearrangement joins TRBV19 to TRBJ2-5; 10 nucleotides agree with TRBD2. The CDR3 sequence is 15 residues long. V lost 7 bases, J lost 4 bases, and 9 bases stayed unmatched. Germline values: CDR1 LNHDA, CDR2 SQIVND (reference sequence). The CDR3 DNA follows: TGTGCCAGTAAGCTAGCGGGAGTTGTCGGAGAGACCCAGTACTTC. Residues: CASKLAGVVGETQYF.

The gene calls are TRBV12-5 and TRBJ1-4, with D possibly matching TRBD1 (5 bases). Between the trimmed V and J ends, which lost 6 bases and 4 bases, there was a span of 9 bases. This CDR3 spans 13 amino acids. Germline V gene sequence: CDR1 LGHNT, CDR2 FRNRAP. The CDR3 DNA follows: TGTGCTAGTGGGAAGGACAATAATGAAAAACTGTTTTTT. Translated, it gives CASGKDNNEKLFF.

The chain combines TRBV30 with TRBJ2-1, with unresolved D. The CDR3 is 14 residues long. Germline V gene data show CDR1 as GTSNPN and CDR2 as SVGIG (reference sequence). V was clipped by 3 bases and J by 0 bases, with 9 bases between them. The CDR3 loop is CAWSGTISYNEQFF. For the CDR3, the DNA is TGTGCCTGGAGCGGCACTATCTCCTACAATGAGCAGTTCTTC.

V gene TRBV27 combines with J gene TRBJ1-1, with 9 bases matching TRBD1. Germline lookup yields CDR1 MNHEY and CDR2 SMNVEV (reference sequence). The CDR3 sequence is 16 residues long. The ends lost 4 bases at V and 1 base at J; junction bases unmatched: 7. The CDR3 sequence is CASSSTQGAWNTEAFF. The DNA for the CDR3 is TGTGCCAGCAGTTCCACACAGGGGGCGTGGAACACTGAAGCTTTCTTT.

V is TRBV7-9 and J is TRBJ1-2; D is uncertain. This CDR3 has 16 residues. CDR1 and CDR2 (germline): SEHNR, FQNEAQ (reference sequence). V was cut by 8 bases and J by 3 bases, with 22 bases left in between. For the CDR3, the DNA is TGTGCCAGCGGCACAAGGGTGAGGGAGGATTACTATGGCTACACCTTC. It yields the protein CASGTRVREDYYGYTF.

V is TRBV12-3 or TRBV12-4 and J is TRBJ1-5, with 8 nucleotides matching TRBD1. CDR3 length: 13 residues. The junction had 4 bases not matched to a gene; V was cut back by 6 bases and J by 6 bases. The CDR3 spells CASSQGAGQPQHF. The CDR3 DNA is TGTGCCAGCAGCCAGGGGGCGGGTCAGCCCCAGCATTTT.

The chain couples TRBV4-1 to TRBJ2-1, with TRBD1 matching over 9 bases. CDR1 is MGHRA and CDR2 is YSYEKL in the germline V gene. This CDR3 region has 13 residues. V was clipped by 1 base and J by 12 bases; unmatched bases: 4. The CDR3 DNA is TGCGCCAGCAGCCAAGGGTGGGACAGGGTGCAGTTCTTC. Translated: CASSQGWDRVQFF.

The V and J genes are TRBV10-3 and TRBJ1-1; D not resolved. Trimming pared 5 bases from V and 3 bases from J, leaving 13 bases between. The germline gives CDR1 ENHRY, CDR2 SYGVKD. The CDR3 has 14 amino acids. Here the CDR3 DNA reads TGTGCCATCAGTCGGGGTAGTACAGACACTGAAGCTTTCTTT. Protein product: CAISRGSTDTEAFF.

This chain links TRBV5-6 with TRBJ2-1; no clear D. Trimming removed 1 base from V and 4 bases from J, with 6 bases in between. CDR3 size: 13 residues. Germline V gene sequence: CDR1 SGHDT, CDR2 YYEEEE. This CDR3 is CASSLLPYNEQFF. CDR3 bases: TGTGCCAGCAGCTTGCTCCCGTACAATGAGCAGTTCTTC.

This sequence joins TRBV11-2 and TRBJ2-3; 7 bases map to TRBD1. The CDR3 spans 16 residues. Germline V gives CDR1 SGHAT, CDR2 FQNNGV. V lost 5 bases to trimming and J lost 2 bases; unmatched junction nucleotides: 10. CDR3: CASSPPSTGPTDTQYF. CDR3 bases: TGTGCCAGCAGCCCACCCTCGACAGGGCCCACAGATACGCAGTATTTT.

This chain uses TRBV5-4 with TRBJ2-1; weak D call: TRBD1 (6 bases). Deletions cut 4 bases from V and 8 bases from J, with 13 bases between. CDR1 and CDR2 from the germline V gene are SGHNT and YYREEE (reference sequence). The length of the CDR3 is 13 residues. Written as DNA, the CDR3 is TGTGCCAGCAGCACGGGACAAATGGATGAGCAGTTCTTC. Encoded protein: CASSTGQMDEQFF.

The chain employs TRBV12-3 or TRBV12-4 and TRBJ1-1; D is undetermined. V lost 6 bases, J lost 11 bases, and 13 bases lay in between. The CDR3 length is 11 residues. The CDR3: CASSRSLPAFF. Here the CDR3 DNA reads TGTGCCAGCAGCCGCAGTCTTCCGGCTTTCTTT.

This chain links TRBV27 with TRBJ1-2, with D uncertain. This CDR3 is built from 13 residues. In germline, CDR1 is MNHEY, CDR2 SMNVEV (reference sequence). The germline V and J ends were trimmed by 5 bases and 0 bases, with 7 bases remaining between them. This chain's CDR3 is CASSQLANYGYTF. Here the CDR3 DNA reads TGTGCCAGCAGTCAGCTAGCTAACTATGGCTACACCTTC.

The chain uses TRBV11-2 and TRBJ2-7; 8 nucleotides line up with TRBD2. V gave up 1 base and J gave up 5 bases; unmatched junction bases: 7. This CDR3 is 15 amino acids long. From germline, CDR1 is SGHAT and CDR2 FQNNGV. This CDR3 is CASSLAGGPHHEQYF. The CDR3 DNA sequence: TGTGCCAGCAGCTTAGCGGGAGGGCCGCATCACGAGCAGTACTTC.

The chain recombines TRBV6-4 with TRBJ1-6; no clear D gene. With 0 bases removed from V and 9 bases from J, the gap between germline ends came to 6 bases. Per the germline V gene, CDR1 is MRHNA and CDR2 is SNTAGT. The CDR3 sequence is 13 residues long. The CDR3 reads CASSDSVGSPLHF. The CDR3 coding sequence is TGTGCCAGCAGTGACTCAGTCGGTTCACCCCTCCACTTT.

The chain couples TRBV25-1 to TRBJ2-3; D may be TRBD2 (6 bases). CDR3 length: 15 amino acids. The germline V gene has CDR1 MGHDK and CDR2 SYGVNS. V lost 4 bases and J 2 bases, leaving 13 bases between the germline ends. The CDR3 DNA sequence: TGTGCCAGCAGTGTTTTGGCGGGAATCACAGATACGCAGTATTTT. This sequence encodes CASSVLAGITDTQYF.

This clone occurred once. The chain has TRBV3-1 (or the pseudogene TRBV3-2) and TRBJ2-5; 8 nucleotides match TRBD2. The CDR3 sequence is 15 residues long. Germline CDR1 is LGHDT and CDR2 is YNNKEL (reference sequence). Trimming cost V 4 bases and J 2 bases; bases outside gene matches: 6. CDR3 residues: CASSRNSGEQETQYF. The CDR3 nucleotides are TGTGCCAGCAGCCGTAATAGCGGGGAACAAGAGACCCAGTACTTC.

This clone turned up a few times. The chain has TRBV2 and TRBJ2-7; possibly TRBD2 for D (5 bases). This CDR3 has 13 residues. Trimming cost V 5 bases and J 5 bases, with 13 bases left between them. Germline assignment: CDR1 SNHLY and CDR2 FYNNEI. The CDR3 nucleotides read TGTGCCAGCAGTATTACGGAGCGGAACGAGCAGTACTTC. This gives the protein CASSITERNEQYF.

V gene TRBV7-2 combines with J gene TRBJ2-3, with 10 nucleotides matching TRBD2. V trimming: 0 bases; J trimming: 4 bases; junction bases outside the gene matches: 13. The CDR3 length is 19 residues. Germline loops: CDR1 SGHTA, CDR2 FQGNSA. CDR3 sequence: CASSLALRGASGSADTQYF. DNA for the CDR3: TGTGCCAGCAGCTTAGCATTGAGGGGAGCTAGCGGGAGTGCAGATACGCAGTATTTT.

This clone was detected once. The chain combines TRBV9 with TRBJ1-2, with 11 bases that match TRBD1. Germline V lookup: CDR1 SGDLS, CDR2 YYNGEE. CDR3 length: 15 amino acids. The trim removed 0 bases at V and 5 bases at J, leaving 3 bases unmatched. The CDR3 region is CASSVGGQGAYGYTF. CDR3 sequence (DNA): TGTGCCAGCAGCGTAGGAGGACAGGGGGCGTATGGCTACACCTTC.

The chain employs TRBV27 and TRBJ1-1; TRBD1 matches 7 bases. Germline trimming cut 8 bases from V and 2 bases from J; bases unmatched to any gene: 8. The CDR3 covers 14 residues. The germline V gene has CDR1 MNHEY and CDR2 SMNVEV (reference sequence). This CDR3 reads CASARQGLNTEAFF. The CDR3 nucleotides are TGTGCCAGCGCCAGACAGGGCTTAAACACTGAAGCTTTCTTT.

The chain links TRBV4-2 to TRBJ1-1; D possibly corresponds to TRBD1 (5 bases). Germline CDR1 is LGHNA and CDR2 is YNFKEQ. Deletions cut 0 bases from V and 4 bases from J, with 12 bases between. This CDR3 is 15 amino acids long. The CDR3 loop is CASSQEGGRGTEAFF. CDR3 bases: TGTGCCAGCAGCCAAGAGGGGGGTCGGGGCACTGAAGCTTTCTTT.